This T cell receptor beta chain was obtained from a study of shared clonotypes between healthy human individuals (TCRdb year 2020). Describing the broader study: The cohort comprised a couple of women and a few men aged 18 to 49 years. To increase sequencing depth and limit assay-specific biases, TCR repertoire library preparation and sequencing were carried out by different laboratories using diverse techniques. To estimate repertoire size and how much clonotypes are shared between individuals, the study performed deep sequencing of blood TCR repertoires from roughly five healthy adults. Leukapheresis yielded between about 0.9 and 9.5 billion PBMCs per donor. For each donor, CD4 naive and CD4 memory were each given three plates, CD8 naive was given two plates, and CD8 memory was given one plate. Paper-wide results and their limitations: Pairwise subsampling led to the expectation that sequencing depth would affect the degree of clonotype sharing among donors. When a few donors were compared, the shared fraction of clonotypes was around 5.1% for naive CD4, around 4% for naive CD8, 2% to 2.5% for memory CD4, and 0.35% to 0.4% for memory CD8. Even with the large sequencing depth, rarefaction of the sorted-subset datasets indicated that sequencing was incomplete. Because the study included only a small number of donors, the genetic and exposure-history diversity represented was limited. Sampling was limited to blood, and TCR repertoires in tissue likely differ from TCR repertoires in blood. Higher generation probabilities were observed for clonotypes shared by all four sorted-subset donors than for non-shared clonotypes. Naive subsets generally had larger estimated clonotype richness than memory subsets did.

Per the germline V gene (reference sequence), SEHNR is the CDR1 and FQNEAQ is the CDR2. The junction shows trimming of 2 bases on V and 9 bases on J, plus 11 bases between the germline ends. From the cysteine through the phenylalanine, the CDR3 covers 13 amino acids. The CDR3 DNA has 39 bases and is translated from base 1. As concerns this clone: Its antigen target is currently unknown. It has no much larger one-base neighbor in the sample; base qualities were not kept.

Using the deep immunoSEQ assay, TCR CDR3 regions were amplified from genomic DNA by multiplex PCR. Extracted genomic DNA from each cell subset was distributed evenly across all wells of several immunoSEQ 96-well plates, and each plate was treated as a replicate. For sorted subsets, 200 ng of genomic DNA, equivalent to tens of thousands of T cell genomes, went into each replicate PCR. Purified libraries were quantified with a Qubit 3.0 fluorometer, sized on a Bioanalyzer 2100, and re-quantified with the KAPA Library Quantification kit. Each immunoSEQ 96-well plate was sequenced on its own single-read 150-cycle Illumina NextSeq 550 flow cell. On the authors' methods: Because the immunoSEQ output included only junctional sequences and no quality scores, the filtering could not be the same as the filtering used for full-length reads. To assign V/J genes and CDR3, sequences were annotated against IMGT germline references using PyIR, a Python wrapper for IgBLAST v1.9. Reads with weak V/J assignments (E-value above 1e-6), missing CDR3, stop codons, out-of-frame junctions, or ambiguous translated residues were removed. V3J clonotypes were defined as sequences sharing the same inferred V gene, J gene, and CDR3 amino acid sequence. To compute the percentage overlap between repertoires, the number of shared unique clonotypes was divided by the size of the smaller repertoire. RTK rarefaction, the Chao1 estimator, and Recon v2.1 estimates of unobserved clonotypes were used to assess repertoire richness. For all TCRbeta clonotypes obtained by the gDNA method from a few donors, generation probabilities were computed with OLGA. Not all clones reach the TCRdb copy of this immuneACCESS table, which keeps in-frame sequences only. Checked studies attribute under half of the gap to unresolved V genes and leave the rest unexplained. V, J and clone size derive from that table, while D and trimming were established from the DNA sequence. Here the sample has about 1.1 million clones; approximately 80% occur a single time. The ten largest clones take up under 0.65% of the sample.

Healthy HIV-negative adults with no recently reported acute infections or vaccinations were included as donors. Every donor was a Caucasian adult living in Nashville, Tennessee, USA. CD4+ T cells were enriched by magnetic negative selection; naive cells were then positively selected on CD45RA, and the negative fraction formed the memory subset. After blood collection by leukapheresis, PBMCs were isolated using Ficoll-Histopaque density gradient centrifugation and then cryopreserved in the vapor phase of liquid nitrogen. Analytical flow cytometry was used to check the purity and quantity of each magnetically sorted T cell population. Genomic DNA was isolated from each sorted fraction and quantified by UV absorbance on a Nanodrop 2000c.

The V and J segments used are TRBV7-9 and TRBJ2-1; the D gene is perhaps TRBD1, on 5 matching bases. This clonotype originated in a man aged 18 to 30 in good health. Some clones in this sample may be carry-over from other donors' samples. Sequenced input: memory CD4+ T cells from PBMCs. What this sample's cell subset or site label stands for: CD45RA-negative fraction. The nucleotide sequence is TGTGCCAGCAGCTTATCAAGGGGCGGTGAGCAGTTCTTC. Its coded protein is CASSLSRGGEQFF.